These T cell receptor beta chains were read from a single sample in a study of cytotoxic CD8 clonotypes in ibrutinib-treated CLL. The method was immunoSEQ multiplex PCR; TCRdb's version includes in-frame clones alone and lacks a portion of them. The sample contains around 130,000 clones, approximately 80% of which appear only once. Material: PBMCs, obtained after 24 months of ibrutinib treatment. These TCRs come from a human donor with chronic lymphocytic leukemia. Each CDR3 is given with its conserved first and last residue. The D gene is left open where the match is weak. Size is omitted from some rows. Given values are once, few, many or a class for expanded clones.

v_gene	d_gene	abundance	j_gene	CDR3nt	CDR3aa
TRBV9	NA	NA	TRBJ1-3	TGTGCCAGCAGCGTAGTGGGGGGCTCCAGCTCTGGAAACACCATATATTTT	CASSVVGGSSSGNTIYF
TRBV7-2	TRBD1	NA	TRBJ1-2	TGTGCCAGCACCCCAGGGGGCCCTGGCTACACCTTC	CASTPGGPGYTF
TRBV30	NA	once	TRBJ1-6	TGTGCCTGGAGTGCCTCCAACGAGGGCCTCCACTTT	CAWSASNEGLHF
TRBV11-2	TRBD1	NA	TRBJ2-1	TGTGCCAGCACCAAAGGACAGGGGGCTTCGAATGAGCAGTTCTTC	CASTKGQGASNEQFF
TRBV19	NA	few	TRBJ1-6	TGTGCCAGTAGAAGGGAATTAAGCTCCTATAATTCACCCCTCCACTTT	CASRRELSSYNSPLHF
TRBV6-5	NA	NA	TRBJ2-3	TGTGCCAGCAGACGACAGGGCGGGATCACAGATACGCAGTATTTT	CASRRQGGITDTQYF
TRBV28	TRBD1	NA	TRBJ1-6	TGTGCCAGCCTGACAGGGGGCGCGTGGAATTCACCCCTCCACTTT	CASLTGGAWNSPLHF
TRBV19	NA	NA	TRBJ1-5	TGTGCCACCCAGTACTCGAGTGGGGCATCGAGCAATCAGCCCCAGCATTTT	CATQYSSGASSNQPQHF
TRBV19	NA	NA	TRBJ2-7	TGTGCCAGTAGTATCGGGCCGACCTCCTACGAGCAGTACTTC	CASSIGPTSYEQYF
TRBV5-1	NA	NA	TRBJ1-1	TGCGCCAGCAGCTTGGGCAGGGCCACTGAAGCTTTCTTT	CASSLGRATEAFF
TRBV4-3	NA	NA	TRBJ1-2	TGCGCCAGCAGCACAGGCAGGTCCCAAGTAATATATGGCTACACCTTC	CASSTGRSQVIYGYTF
TRBV29-1	NA	NA	TRBJ1-2	TGCAGCGTTGCTGACAGCCCCGACTATGGCTACACCTTC	CSVADSPDYGYTF
TRBV9	NA	few	TRBJ2-5	TGTGCCAGCACCCCAACCGGGTTCGGGGAGACCCAGTACTTC	CASTPTGFGETQYF
TRBV27	TRBD1	few	TRBJ2-6	TGTGCCAGCAGACGTCCGGGGACAGGGGGCGCGGATGGGGCCAACGTCCTGACTTTC	CASRRPGTGGADGANVLTF
TRBV5-4	NA	NA	TRBJ1-1	TGTGCCAGCAGCTTGGTCGGGAGAGGTTCCGGGACTGAAGCTTTCTTT	CASSLVGRGSGTEAFF
TRBV10-3	NA	NA	TRBJ2-7	TGTGCCATCAGTGACCTCGGGGAGCAGTACTTC	CAISDLGEQYF
TRBV7-2	NA	NA	TRBJ1-2	TGTGCCAGCAGCTTTAATAACATCGGCCAGGGCTATGGCTACACCTTC	CASSFNNIGQGYGYTF
TRBV4-1	NA	few	TRBJ2-5	TGCGCCAGCAGCCAAGATTTAGGGGTGACCCAGTACTTC	CASSQDLGVTQYF
TRBV5-1	TRBD1	NA	TRBJ2-5	TGCGCCAGCAGCTTGGGGGCCCGGACAGGGGTCGGAGAGACCCAGTACTTC	CASSLGARTGVGETQYF
TRBV5-1	TRBD1	NA	TRBJ1-1	TGCGCCAGCAGCTTGGATGACAGGGGAGCTTTCTTT	CASSLDDRGAFF
TRBV30	NA	NA	TRBJ1-1	TGTGCCTGGAGTGACGGGACCCTCGGAGGAGCTTTCTTT	CAWSDGTLGGAFF
TRBV30	NA	NA	TRBJ1-3	TGTGCCTGGAGTAAAGGGAGCTCTGGAAACACCATATATTTT	CAWSKGSSGNTIYF
TRBV9	NA	NA	TRBJ2-5	TGTGCCAGCAGCGAGGGGTACCGGGCACCCCAAGAGACCCAGTACTTC	CASSEGYRAPQETQYF
TRBV27	TRBD1	NA	TRBJ2-7	TGTGCCAGCAGTTCTCGACAGGGTAGCTCCTACGAGCAGTACTTC	CASSSRQGSSYEQYF
TRBV6-5	NA	few	TRBJ1-2	TGTGCCAGCAGTTACAGCGCAGGCTCTCCCTATGGCTACACCTTC	CASSYSAGSPYGYTF
TRBV7-2	NA	NA	TRBJ1-3	TGTGCCAGCAGCTTTAGTCCCACCTCTGGAAACACCATATATTTT	CASSFSPTSGNTIYF
TRBV5-1	NA	NA	TRBJ2-3	TGCGCCAGCAGCTTGGAATTTTTCGGGGCAGCCAACACAGATACGCAGTATTTT	CASSLEFFGAANTDTQYF
TRBV27	NA	NA	TRBJ2-7	TGTGCCAGCAGCCCCGGAGCCAAAAGTTACGAGCAGTACTTC	CASSPGAKSYEQYF
TRBV19	NA	NA	TRBJ2-5	TGTGCCAGTAGCCCGGTCCTAGGCGCGGAGACCCAGTACTTC	CASSPVLGAETQYF
TRBV4-1	TRBD1	NA	TRBJ1-5	TGCGCCAGCAGCCAGGGACAGCCAAATCAGCCCCAGCATTTT	CASSQGQPNQPQHF
TRBV11-2	TRBD1	NA	TRBJ1-5	TGTGCCAGCAGCCAGACAGGGGGGGACGGGCCCCAGCATTTT	CASSQTGGDGPQHF
TRBV28	TRBD2	NA	TRBJ2-2	TGTGCCAGCAGTTTTAGTAGCGGGGGGTTGAACACCGGGGAGCTGTTTTTT	CASSFSSGGLNTGELFF
TRBV15	NA	NA	TRBJ1-6	TGTGCCACCAGCAAACCGGGCGAAAGCTCCTATAATTCACCCCTCCACTTT	CATSKPGESSYNSPLHF
TRBV28	NA	NA	TRBJ2-3	TGTGCCAGCCGTGCGCCTCCCACAGATACGCAGTATTTT	CASRAPPTDTQYF
TRBV19	TRBD1	NA	TRBJ1-5	TGTGCCAGTATCCCGACAGGGGACAATCAGCCCCAGCATTTT	CASIPTGDNQPQHF
TRBV5-1	NA	NA	TRBJ1-4	TGCGCCAGCAGCCCGACCACAACTAATGAAAAACTGTTTTTT	CASSPTTTNEKLFF
TRBV7-9	NA	NA	TRBJ1-3	TGTGCCAGCAGCCCTCCACCAAGCTCTGGAAACACCATATATTTT	CASSPPPSSGNTIYF
TRBV2	NA	NA	TRBJ2-5	TGTGCCAGCCGTCCTCAGGGAGAGACCCAGTACTTC	CASRPQGETQYF
TRBV11-3	NA	NA	TRBJ2-1	TGTGCCAGCAGCTTATCGTTGAACAATGAGCAGTTCTTC	CASSLSLNNEQFF
TRBV9	TRBD1	NA	TRBJ2-7	TGTGCCAGCAGCCCAATGGGACAGGGGCACTACTACGAGCAGTACTTC	CASSPMGQGHYYEQYF
TRBV5-1	NA	NA	TRBJ2-3	TGCGCCAGCAGCTTGGGCGCACGCACAGATACGCAGTATTTT	CASSLGARTDTQYF
TRBV28	NA	once	TRBJ1-4	TGTGCCAGCAGTTTACAGGGCCCGCAAGGAGAAAAACTGTTTTTT	CASSLQGPQGEKLFF
TRBV5-6	NA	once	TRBJ1-1	TGTGCCAGCAGCTTGGTTGTGGGCACTGAAGCTTTCTTT	CASSLVVGTEAFF
TRBV28	NA	NA	TRBJ1-2	TGTGCCAGCAGTTTACACAGGGTAGCCTATGGCTACACCTTC	CASSLHRVAYGYTF